This TCR beta chain originates from a study of blood T cell repertoires in COVID-19. Study-wide context: Sources were T cells, B-cell-depleted T cells, or PBMCs; the material itself was cDNA or gDNA.

Using immunoSEQ multiplex PCR, the repertoire was profiled, and TCRdb retains in-frame clones only, with some absent. The sample records some 430,000 clones, 80% to 95% being singletons. Symptom resolution, clearance, or two negative PCRs marked the recovered donors of Cohort 3. The origin of this receptor is a man in his late teens or twenties who had recovered from COVID-19. Sequencing was carried out using PBMCs or T cells enriched from blood (not recorded which).

The CDR3 DNA reads as TGTGCCAGCAGAATCTCGTCCCTCGGCACTGAAGCTTTCTTT. Its protein is CASRISSLGTEAFF. V is TRBV6-4 and J is TRBJ1-1; unclear D gene. Germline loops: CDR1 MRHNA, CDR2 SNTAGT. Trimming stripped 6 bases from V and 4 bases from J, with 15 bases between. The CDR3 loop spans 14 amino acids.